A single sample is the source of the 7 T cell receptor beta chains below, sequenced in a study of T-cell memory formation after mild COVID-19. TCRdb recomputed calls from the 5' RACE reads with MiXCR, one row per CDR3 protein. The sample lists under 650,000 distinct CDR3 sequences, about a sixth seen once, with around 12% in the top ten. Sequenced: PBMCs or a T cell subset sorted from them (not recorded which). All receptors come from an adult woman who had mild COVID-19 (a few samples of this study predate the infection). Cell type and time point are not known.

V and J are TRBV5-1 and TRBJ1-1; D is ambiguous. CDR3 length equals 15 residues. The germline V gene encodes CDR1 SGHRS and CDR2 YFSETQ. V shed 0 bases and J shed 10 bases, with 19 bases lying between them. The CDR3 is CASSLAEGGRFGAFF. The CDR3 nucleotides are TGCGCCAGCAGCTTGGCCGAGGGCGGTCGCTTTGGAGCTTTCTTT.

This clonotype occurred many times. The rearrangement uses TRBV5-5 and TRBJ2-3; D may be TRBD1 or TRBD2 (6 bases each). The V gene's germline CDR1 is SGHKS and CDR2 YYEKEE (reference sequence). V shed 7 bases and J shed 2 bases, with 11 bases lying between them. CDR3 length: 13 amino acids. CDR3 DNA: TGTGCCAGCGACAGGAGGGCCACAGATACGCAGTATTTT. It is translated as CASDRRATDTQYF. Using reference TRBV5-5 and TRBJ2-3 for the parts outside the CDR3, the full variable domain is DAGVTQSPTHLIKTRGQQVTLRCSPISGHKSVSWYQQVLGQGPQFIFQYYEKEERGRGNFPDRFSARQFPNYSSELNVNALLLGDSALYLCASDRRATDTQYFGPGTRLTVL.

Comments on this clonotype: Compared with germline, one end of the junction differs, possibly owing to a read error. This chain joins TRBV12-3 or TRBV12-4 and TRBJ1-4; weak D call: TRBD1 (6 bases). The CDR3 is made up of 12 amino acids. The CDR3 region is CACRRGSEKLFF. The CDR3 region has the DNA TGTGCCTGCAGGAGGGGGAGTGAAAAACTGTTTTTT.

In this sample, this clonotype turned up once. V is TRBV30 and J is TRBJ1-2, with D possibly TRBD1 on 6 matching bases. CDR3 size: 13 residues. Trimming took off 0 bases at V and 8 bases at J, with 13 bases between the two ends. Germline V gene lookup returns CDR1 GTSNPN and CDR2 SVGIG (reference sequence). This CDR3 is CAWSVGGPVGYTF. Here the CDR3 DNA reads TGTGCCTGGAGTGTTGGGGGGCCAGTGGGCTACACCTTC.

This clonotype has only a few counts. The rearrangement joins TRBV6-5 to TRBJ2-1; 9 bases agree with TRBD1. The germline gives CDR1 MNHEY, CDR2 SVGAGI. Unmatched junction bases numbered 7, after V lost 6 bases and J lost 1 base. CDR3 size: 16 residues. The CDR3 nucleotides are TGTGCCAGCAGACTGACCGGGACAGGGTCCTACAATGAGCAGTTCTTC. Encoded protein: CASRLTGTGSYNEQFF.

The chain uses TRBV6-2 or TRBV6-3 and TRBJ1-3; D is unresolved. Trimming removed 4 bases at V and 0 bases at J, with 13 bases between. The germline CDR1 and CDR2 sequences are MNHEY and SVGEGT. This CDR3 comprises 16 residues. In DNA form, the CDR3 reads TGTGCCAGCAGTTCACCTGGGAGGACCTCTGGAAACACCATATATTTT. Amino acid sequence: CASSSPGRTSGNTIYF.

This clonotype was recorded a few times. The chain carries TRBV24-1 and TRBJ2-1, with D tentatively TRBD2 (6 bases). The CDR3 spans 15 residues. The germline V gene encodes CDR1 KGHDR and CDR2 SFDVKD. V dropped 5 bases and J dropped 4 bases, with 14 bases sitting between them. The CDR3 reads CATSGTSNRYNEQFF. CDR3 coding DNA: TGTGCCACCAGTGGTACTAGCAACAGATACAATGAGCAGTTCTTC.